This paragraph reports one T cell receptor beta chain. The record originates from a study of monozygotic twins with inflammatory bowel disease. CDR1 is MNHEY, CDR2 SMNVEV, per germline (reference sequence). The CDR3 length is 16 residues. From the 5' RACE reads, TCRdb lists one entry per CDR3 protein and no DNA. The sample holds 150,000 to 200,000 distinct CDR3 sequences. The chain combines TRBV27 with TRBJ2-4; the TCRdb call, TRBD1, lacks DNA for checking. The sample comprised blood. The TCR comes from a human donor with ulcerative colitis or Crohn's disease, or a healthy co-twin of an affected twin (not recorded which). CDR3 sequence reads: CASSSPWGGDGNIQYF.